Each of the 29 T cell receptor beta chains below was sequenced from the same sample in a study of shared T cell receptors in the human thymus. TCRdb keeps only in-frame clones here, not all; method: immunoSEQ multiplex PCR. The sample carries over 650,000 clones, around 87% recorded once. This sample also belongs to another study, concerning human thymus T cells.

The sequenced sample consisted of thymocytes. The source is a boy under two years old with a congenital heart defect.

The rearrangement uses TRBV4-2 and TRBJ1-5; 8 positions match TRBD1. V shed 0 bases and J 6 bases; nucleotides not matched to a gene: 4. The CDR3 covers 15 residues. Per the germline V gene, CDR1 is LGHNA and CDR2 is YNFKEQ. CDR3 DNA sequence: TGTGCCAGCAGCCAAGAGCAGGGGGCGCGTCAGCCCCAGCATTTT. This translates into CASSQEQGARQPQHF.

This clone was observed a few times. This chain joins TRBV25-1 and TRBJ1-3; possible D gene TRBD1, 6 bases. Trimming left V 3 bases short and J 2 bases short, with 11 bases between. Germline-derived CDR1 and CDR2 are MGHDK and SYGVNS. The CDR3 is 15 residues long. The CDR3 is CASSDRGKAGNTIYF. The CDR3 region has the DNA TGTGCCAGCAGTGACAGGGGCAAGGCTGGAAACACCATATATTTT.

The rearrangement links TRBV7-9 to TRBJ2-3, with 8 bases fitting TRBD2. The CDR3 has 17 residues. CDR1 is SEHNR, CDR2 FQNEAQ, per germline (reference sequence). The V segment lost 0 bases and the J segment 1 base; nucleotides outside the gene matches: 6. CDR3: CASSLALSGSGTDTQYF. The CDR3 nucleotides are TGTGCCAGCAGCTTAGCGCTAAGCGGGAGTGGCACAGATACGCAGTATTTT.

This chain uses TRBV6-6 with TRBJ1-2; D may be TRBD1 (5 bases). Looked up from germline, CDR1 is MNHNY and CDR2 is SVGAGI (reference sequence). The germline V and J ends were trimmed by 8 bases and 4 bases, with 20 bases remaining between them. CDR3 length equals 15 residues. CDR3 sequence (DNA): TGTGCCAGCTGGGGCAGCTACCCCGGGGGCTATGGCTACACCTTC. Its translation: CASWGSYPGGYGYTF.

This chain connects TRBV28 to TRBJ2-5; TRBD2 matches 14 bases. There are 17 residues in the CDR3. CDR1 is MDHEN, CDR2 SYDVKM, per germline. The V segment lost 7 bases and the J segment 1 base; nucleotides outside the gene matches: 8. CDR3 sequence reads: CASNGTSGRRSQETQYF. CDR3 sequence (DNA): TGTGCCAGCAATGGGACTAGCGGGAGAAGGAGCCAAGAGACCCAGTACTTC.

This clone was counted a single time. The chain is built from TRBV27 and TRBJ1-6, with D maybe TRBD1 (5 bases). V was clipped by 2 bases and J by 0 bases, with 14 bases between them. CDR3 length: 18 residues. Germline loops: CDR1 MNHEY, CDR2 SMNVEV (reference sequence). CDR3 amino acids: CASSLQGFLSSYNSPLHF. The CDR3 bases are TGTGCCAGCAGTTTACAGGGATTCCTTAGCTCCTATAATTCACCCCTCCACTTT.

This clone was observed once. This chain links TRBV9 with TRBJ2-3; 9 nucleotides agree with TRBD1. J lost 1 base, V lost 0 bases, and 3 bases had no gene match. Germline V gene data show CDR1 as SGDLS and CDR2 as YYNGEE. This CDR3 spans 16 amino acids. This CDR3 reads CASSVDWDRGTDTQYF. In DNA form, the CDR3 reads TGTGCCAGCAGCGTAGATTGGGACAGGGGCACAGATACGCAGTATTTT.

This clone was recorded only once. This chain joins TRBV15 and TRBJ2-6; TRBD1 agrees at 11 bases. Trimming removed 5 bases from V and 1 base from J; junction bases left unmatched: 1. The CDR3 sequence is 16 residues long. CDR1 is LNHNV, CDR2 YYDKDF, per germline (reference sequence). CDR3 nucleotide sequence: TGTGCCACCAGCGGGACAGGGGGGTCTGGGGCCAACGTCCTGACTTTC. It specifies CATSGTGGSGANVLTF. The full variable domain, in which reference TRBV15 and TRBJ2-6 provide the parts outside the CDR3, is DAMVIQNPRYQVTQFGKPVTLSCSQTLNHNVMYWYQQKSSQAPKLLFHYYDKDFNNEADTPDNFQSRRPNTSFCFLDIRSPGLGDTAMYLCATSGTGGSGANVLTFGAGSRLTVL.

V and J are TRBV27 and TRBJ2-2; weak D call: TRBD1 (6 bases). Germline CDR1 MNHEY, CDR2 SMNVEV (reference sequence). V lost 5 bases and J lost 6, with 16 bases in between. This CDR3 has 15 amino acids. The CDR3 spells CASSVQGRGAGELFF. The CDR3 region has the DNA TGTGCCAGCAGTGTACAGGGAAGAGGGGCCGGGGAGCTGTTTTTT.

This chain's CDR3 is CASSSSGTGANTEAFF. The CDR3 nucleotides read TGTGCCAGCAGCTCTTCCGGGACAGGGGCGAACACTGAAGCTTTCTTT. This chain uses TRBV7-2 with TRBJ1-1, with 10 bases fitting TRBD1. Trimming removed 4 bases from V and 1 base from J; junction bases left unmatched: 6. This CDR3 has 16 residues. Germline CDR1 and CDR2: SGHTA and FQGNSA.

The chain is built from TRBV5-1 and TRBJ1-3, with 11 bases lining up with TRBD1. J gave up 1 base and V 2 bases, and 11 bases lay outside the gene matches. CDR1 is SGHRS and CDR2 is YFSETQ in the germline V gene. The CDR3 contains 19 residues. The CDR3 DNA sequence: TGCGCCAGCAGCTTTGGTAGTAGTGGACAGGGGGCGTCTGGAAACACCATATATTTT. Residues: CASSFGSSGQGASGNTIYF.

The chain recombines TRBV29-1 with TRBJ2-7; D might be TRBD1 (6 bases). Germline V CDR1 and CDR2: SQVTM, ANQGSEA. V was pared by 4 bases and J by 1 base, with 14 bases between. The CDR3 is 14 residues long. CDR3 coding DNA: TGCAGCGTTGTAGGCTCAGGGGATTCCTACGAGCAGTACTTC. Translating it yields CSVVGSGDSYEQYF.

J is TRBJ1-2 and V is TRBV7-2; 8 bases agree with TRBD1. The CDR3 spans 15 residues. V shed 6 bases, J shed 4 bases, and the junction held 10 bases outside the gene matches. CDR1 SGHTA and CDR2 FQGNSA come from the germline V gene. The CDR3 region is CASRDAGGGGYGYTF. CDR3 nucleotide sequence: TGTGCCAGCAGGGATGCAGGGGGCGGGGGCTATGGCTACACCTTC. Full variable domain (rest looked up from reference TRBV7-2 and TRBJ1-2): GAGVSQSPSNKVTEKGKDVELRCDPISGHTALYWYRQSLGQGLEFLIYFQGNSAPDKSGLPSDRFSAERTGGSVSTLTIQRTQQEDSAVYLCASRDAGGGGYGYTFGSGTRLTVV.

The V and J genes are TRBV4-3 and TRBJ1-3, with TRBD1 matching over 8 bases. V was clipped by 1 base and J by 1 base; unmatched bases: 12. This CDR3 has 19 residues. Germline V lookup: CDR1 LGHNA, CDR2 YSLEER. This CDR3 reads CASSQAPAPGGWSGNTIYF. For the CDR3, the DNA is TGCGCCAGCAGCCAAGCTCCTGCCCCAGGGGGCTGGTCTGGAAACACCATATATTTT.

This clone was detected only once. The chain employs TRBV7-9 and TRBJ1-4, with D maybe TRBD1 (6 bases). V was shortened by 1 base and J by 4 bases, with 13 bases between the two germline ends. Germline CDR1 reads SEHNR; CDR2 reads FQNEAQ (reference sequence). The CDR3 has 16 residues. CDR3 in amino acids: CASSLGRGPYNEKLFF. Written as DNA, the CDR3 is TGTGCCAGCAGCTTAGGGCGGGGGCCTTATAATGAAAAACTGTTTTTT.

CDR3 nucleotides: TGTGCCAGCGAGGGGGCAGGCGGCTACACCTTC. Translating it yields CASEGAGGYTF. The gene calls are TRBV5-6 and TRBJ1-2; TRBD1 aligns across 7 bases. J was trimmed by 8 bases and V by 7 bases; bases with no gene match: 5. Germline V gene lookup returns CDR1 SGHDT and CDR2 YYEEEE. This CDR3 region has 11 residues.

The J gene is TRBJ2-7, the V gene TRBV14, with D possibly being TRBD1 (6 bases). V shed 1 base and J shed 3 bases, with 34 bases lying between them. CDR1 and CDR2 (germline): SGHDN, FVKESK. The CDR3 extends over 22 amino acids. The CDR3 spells CASSQVHFRDKKFGDIFYEQYF. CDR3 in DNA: TGTGCCAGCAGCCAAGTTCATTTCCGGGATAAAAAATTTGGGGACATATTCTACGAGCAGTACTTC. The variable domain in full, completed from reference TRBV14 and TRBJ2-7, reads EAGVTQFPSHSVIEKGQTVTLRCDPISGHDNLYWYRRVMGKEIKFLLHFVKESKQDESGMPNNRFLAERTGGTYSTLKVQPAELEDSGVYFCASSQVHFRDKKFGDIFYEQYFGPGTRLTVT.

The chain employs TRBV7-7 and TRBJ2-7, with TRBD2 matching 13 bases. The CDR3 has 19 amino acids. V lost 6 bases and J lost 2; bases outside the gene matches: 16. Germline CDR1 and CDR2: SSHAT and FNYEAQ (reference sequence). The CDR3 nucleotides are TGTGCCAGCAGTTTAATTAGTTCCCCACTAGCGGGAGGGCCCTACGAGCAGTACTTC. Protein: CASSLISSPLAGGPYEQYF.

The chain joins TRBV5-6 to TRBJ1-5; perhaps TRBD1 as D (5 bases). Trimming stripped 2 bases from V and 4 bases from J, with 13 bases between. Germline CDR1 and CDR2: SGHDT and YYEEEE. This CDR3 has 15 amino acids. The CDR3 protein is CASSFATGVNQPQHF. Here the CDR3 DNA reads TGTGCCAGCAGCTTCGCCACAGGAGTAAATCAGCCCCAGCATTTT.

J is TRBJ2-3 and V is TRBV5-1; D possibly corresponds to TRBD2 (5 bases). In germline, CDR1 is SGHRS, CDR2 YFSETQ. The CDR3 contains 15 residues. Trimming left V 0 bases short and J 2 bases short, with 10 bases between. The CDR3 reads CASSLGRDNTDTQYF. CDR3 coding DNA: TGCGCCAGCAGCTTGGGACGGGATAACACAGATACGCAGTATTTT.

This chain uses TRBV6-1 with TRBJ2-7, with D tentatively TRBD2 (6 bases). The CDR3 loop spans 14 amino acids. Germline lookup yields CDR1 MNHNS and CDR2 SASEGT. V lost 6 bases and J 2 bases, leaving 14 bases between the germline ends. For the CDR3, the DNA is TGTGCCAGCAGCGAGAACTGGGGGGCCTACGAGCAGTACTTC. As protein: CASSENWGAYEQYF.

The CDR3 bases are TGTGCCACCAGCAGAGATCCGGGGGGCAGTGAAAAACTGTTTTTT. This translates into CATSRDPGGSEKLFF. The V and J genes are TRBV15 and TRBJ1-4; possible D gene TRBD1, 6 bases. Germline CDR1 LNHNV, CDR2 YYDKDF (reference sequence). CDR3 length equals 15 residues. With 0 bases removed from V and 7 bases from J, the gap between germline ends came to 12 bases.

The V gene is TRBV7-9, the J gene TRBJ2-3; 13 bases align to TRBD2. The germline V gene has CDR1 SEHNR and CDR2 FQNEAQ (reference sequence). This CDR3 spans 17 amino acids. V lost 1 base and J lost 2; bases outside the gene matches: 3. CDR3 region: CASSLGTSGSITDTQYF. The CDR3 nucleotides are TGTGCCAGCAGCTTAGGGACTAGCGGGAGTATCACAGATACGCAGTATTTT.

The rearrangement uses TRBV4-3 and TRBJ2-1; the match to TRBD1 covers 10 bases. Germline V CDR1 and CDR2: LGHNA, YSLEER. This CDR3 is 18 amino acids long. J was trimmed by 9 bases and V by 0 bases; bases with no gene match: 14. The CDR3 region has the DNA TGCGCCAGCAGCCAAGAACGGTCGCCGGGACAGGGGATATGTGAGCAGTTCTTC. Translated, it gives CASSQERSPGQGICEQFF.

CDR3 loop: CASSQDWGQGVDGYTF. CDR3 DNA sequence: TGCGCCAGCAGCCAAGATTGGGGACAGGGGGTGGATGGCTACACCTTC. The chain links TRBV4-3 to TRBJ1-2; TRBD1 matches 11 bases. The CDR3 is made up of 16 amino acids. Trimming removed 0 bases from V and 6 bases from J; junction bases left unmatched: 6. CDR1 and CDR2 from the germline V gene are LGHNA and YSLEER.

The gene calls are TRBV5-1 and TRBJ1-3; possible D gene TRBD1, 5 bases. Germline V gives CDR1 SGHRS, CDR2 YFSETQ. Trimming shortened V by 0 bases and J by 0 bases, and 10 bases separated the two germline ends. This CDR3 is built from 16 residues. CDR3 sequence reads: CASSLGTTISGNTIYF. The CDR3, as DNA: TGCGCCAGCAGCTTGGGGACAACCATCTCTGGAAACACCATATATTTT.

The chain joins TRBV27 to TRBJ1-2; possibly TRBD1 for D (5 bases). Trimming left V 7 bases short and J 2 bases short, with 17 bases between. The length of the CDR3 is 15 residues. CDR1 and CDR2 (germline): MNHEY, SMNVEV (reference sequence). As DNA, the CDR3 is TGTGCCAGCACTAATATGACGGACAAGAACTATGGCTACACCTTC. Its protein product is CASTNMTDKNYGYTF.

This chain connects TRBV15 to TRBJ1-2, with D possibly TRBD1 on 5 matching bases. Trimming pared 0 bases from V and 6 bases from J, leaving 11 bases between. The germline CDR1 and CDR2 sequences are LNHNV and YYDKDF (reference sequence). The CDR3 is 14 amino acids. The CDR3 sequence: CATSRDHKGDGYTF. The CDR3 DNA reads TGTGCCACCAGCAGAGATCACAAAGGGGATGGCTACACCTTC.

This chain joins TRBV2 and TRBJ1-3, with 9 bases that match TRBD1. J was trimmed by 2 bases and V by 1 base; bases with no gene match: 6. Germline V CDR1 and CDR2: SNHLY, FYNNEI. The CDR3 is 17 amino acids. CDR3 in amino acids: CASSEGWDRVPGNTIYF. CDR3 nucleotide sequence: TGTGCCAGCAGTGAAGGATGGGACAGGGTCCCTGGAAACACCATATATTTT.